This TCR beta chain originates from a study of spatial heterogeneity in lung cancer. Study conclusions and caveats: Counts that tracked tumor mutation counts were those of expanded intratumoral alpha and beta TCRs. Ubiquitous and regional nonsynonymous mutations were tracked by counts of ubiquitous and regional expanded TCRs, respectively.

This clonotype appeared many times. Its antigen is still unknown. Specified time point: sample taken at primary tumor resection. TCRdb processed the 5' RACE reads anew with MiXCR; each CDR3 protein has one entry. The sample holds fewer than 9,000 distinct CDR3 sequences, around 7% seen once. This clonotype was sampled from a female donor with early-stage non-small cell lung cancer. Specimen: lung tumor tissue, collected at surgery.

The CDR3 coding sequence is TGCAGTGCTCTTACTGACCAATCTGAGCAGTTCTTC. It encodes CSALTDQSEQFF. The gene calls are TRBV20-1 and TRBJ2-1, with no clear D. Trimming stripped 5 bases from V and 9 bases from J, with 14 bases between. This CDR3 has 12 amino acids. In germline, CDR1 is DFQATT, CDR2 SNEGSKA (reference sequence).